The sequence of this T cell receptor (beta chain) was determined in a study of identical twins. The study, taken as a whole, reports: Models underestimated how often monozygotic twins shared out-of-frame TCR alpha. Cord blood beta clonotypes present at high abundance carried fewer insertions; no such pattern appeared in memory repertoires.

Among all donors, each was a healthy Caucasian. The table lists this clonotype with a few counts. Its antigen is unidentified. Germline loops: CDR1 SGHRS, CDR2 YFSETQ. This CDR3 comprises 16 residues. V gave up 4 bases and J gave up 5 bases, with 18 bases separating them. Unique molecular identifiers were present on the cDNA, which also gained a universal primer site by template switching. TCRdb independently ran MiXCR on the 5' RACE reads; one entry per CDR3 protein. Among 690,000 or so distinct CDR3 sequences, under 9% were seen once, and the ten largest hold 0.75% to 1%. The data were also submitted as part of a second study, on yellow fever vaccine responses in identical twins.

The TCR sequence derives from a woman younger than 30 in good health. The V gene is TRBV5-1, the J gene TRBJ2-2; no clear D. What was sequenced was PBMCs. Here the CDR3 DNA reads TGCGCCAGCAGCCTGGTGGGCTCCCTGGGAACCGGGGAGCTGTTTTTT. Encoded protein: CASSLVGSLGTGELFF.